The 7 T cell receptor beta chains listed next were all sequenced from one sample in a study of blood T cell repertoires in COVID-19. Data came from immunoSEQ multiplex PCR; TCRdb stores just in-frame clones and leaves some out. This sample yields fewer than 140,000 clones, of which about four fifths are seen a single time; 14% belongs to the top ten. The sequencing sample was made of peripheral blood. Receptor source: an older woman with acute or convalescent COVID-19.

V and J are TRBV6-4 and TRBJ1-6, with 11 positions matching TRBD1. V was pared by 2 bases and J by 10 bases, with 10 bases of the junction left unmatched. CDR3 length: 17 residues. Germline V gives CDR1 MRHNA, CDR2 SNTAGT. CDR3 protein: CASSDTGTGGSYSPLHF. The CDR3 DNA reads as TGTGCCAGCAGTGACACCGGGACAGGGGGTTCCTACTCACCCCTCCACTTT.

This chain uses TRBV5-1 with TRBJ2-5, with D maybe TRBD2 (5 bases). Trimming removed 4 bases at V and 5 bases at J, with 15 bases between. CDR3 length: 14 residues. Germline V gives CDR1 SGHRS, CDR2 YFSETQ. The CDR3 DNA reads TGCGCCAGCAGCCCCCGAGAGGGCGAGGAGACCCAGTACTTC. It is translated as CASSPREGEETQYF. Full variable domain (remainder filled in from reference TRBV5-1 and TRBJ2-5): KAGVTQTPRYLIKTRGQQVTLSCSPISGHRSVSWYQQTPGQGLQFLFEYFSETQRNKGNFPGRFSGRQFSNSRSEMNVSTLELGDSALYLCASSPREGEETQYFGPGTRLLVL.

This chain links TRBV4-2 with TRBJ1-4; tentative D call: TRBD1 (6 bases). This CDR3 spans 16 amino acids. CDR1 and CDR2 (germline): LGHNA, YNFKEQ. Trimming took 1 base from V and 0 from J, leaving 9 bases between them. The CDR3 protein is CASSQATGPTNEKLFF. CDR3 DNA sequence: TGTGCCAGCAGCCAAGCCACAGGGCCAACTAATGAAAAACTGTTTTTT.

This chain uses TRBV25-1 with TRBJ2-7; 8 nucleotides line up with TRBD1. Germline CDR1 and CDR2: MGHDK and SYGVNS. Trimming took 8 bases from V and 0 from J; bases not matched to a gene: 6. This CDR3 region has 14 residues. CDR3 DNA sequence: TGTGCCAGCTCCCGGACAGGGAGCTCCTACGAGCAGTACTTC. Protein product: CASSRTGSSYEQYF.

The chain joins TRBV5-4 to TRBJ1-1, with TRBD1 identical over 9 bases. The CDR3 spans 16 residues. Germline CDR1 SGHNT, CDR2 YYREEE (reference sequence). J lost 4 bases, V lost 5 bases, and 12 bases had no gene match. CDR3 nucleotide sequence: TGTGCCAGCAGACCCGGACAGGGGTATCGGTCCACTGAAGCTTTCTTT. It translates to CASRPGQGYRSTEAFF.

The genes are TRBV9 and TRBJ2-6, with TRBD1 matching 9 bases. From germline, CDR1 is SGDLS and CDR2 YYNGEE. Losses at the gene ends were 4 bases for V and 1 base for J; bases not matched to a gene: 15. This CDR3 is built from 20 residues. The CDR3 DNA is TGTGCCAGCAGCCCAACAGGGGGCGTTTATACTTTGTCTGGGGCCAACGTCCTGACTTTC. It yields the protein CASSPTGGVYTLSGANVLTF. Full variable domain (outside the CDR3, taken from reference TRBV9 and TRBJ2-6): DSGVTQTPKHLITATGQRVTLRCSPRSGDLSVYWYQQSLDQGLQFLIQYYNGEERAKGNILERFSAQQFPDLHSELNLSSLELGDSALYFCASSPTGGVYTLSGANVLTFGAGSRLTVL.

This rearrangement joins TRBV19 to TRBJ1-4, with D possibly TRBD1 on 5 matching bases. The CDR3 is 15 amino acids. V lost 5 bases to trimming and J lost 4 bases, with 14 bases between them. The germline V gene has CDR1 LNHDA and CDR2 SQIVND (reference sequence). The CDR3 coding sequence is TGTGCCAGTAGTCCTCCTGGGGGGGTTAATGAAAAACTGTTTTTT. Its translation is CASSPPGGVNEKLFF.